One T cell receptor beta chain is described in this entry. Its antigen remains unknown. Germline lookup yields CDR1 SGHDT and CDR2 YYEEEE. V shed 5 bases and J 6 bases; nucleotides not matched to a gene: 12. CDR3 size: 15 residues. The DNA input per sorted-subset replicate PCR was 200 ng, corresponding to tens of thousands of T cell genomes. Assay used: immunoSEQ multiplex PCR; TCRdb lists only in-frame clones, some missing. This table has 1.5 million to 2.5 million clones, about 95% appearing once. This entry is derived from a study of shared clonotypes between healthy human individuals. About the research overall: There were three CD4 naive, three CD4 memory, two CD8 naive and one CD8 memory plates per donor. General study findings and limits: Naive CD4 clonotypes were shared across a handful of donors at about 5.3%.

Naive CD8 cells were CD45RO-negative, positively selected for CCR7, excluding terminally differentiated effector memory CD45RA+ cells. The chain is built from TRBV5-6 and TRBJ2-7, with 9 positions matching TRBD1. The source is a man aged 18 to 29 in good health. Material for sequencing was naive CD8+ T cells sorted from blood. The CDR3 protein is CASRASTGGFGEQYF. The CDR3 DNA reads TGTGCCAGCAGAGCCTCGACAGGGGGGTTCGGCGAGCAGTACTTC.